The 9 T cell receptor beta chains reported below all come from one sample, sequenced in a study of blood T cell repertoires in COVID-19. Measured with immunoSEQ multiplex PCR; TCRdb has only the in-frame clones, and not every one. This table holds about 71,000 clones, roughly 89% found once. The specimen was peripheral blood. The source is a man in his thirties or forties with acute or convalescent COVID-19.

The V and J genes are TRBV7-9 and TRBJ1-4; no reliable D call. Between the trimmed V and J ends, which lost 1 base and 3 bases, there was a span of 9 bases. Germline loops: CDR1 SEHNR, CDR2 FQNEAQ (reference sequence). The CDR3 is made up of 15 amino acids. The CDR3 region has the DNA TGTGCCAGCAGCTTAGAAGAGGGCTCTAATGAAAAACTGTTTTTT. Translating gives CASSLEEGSNEKLFF.

The rearrangement joins TRBV9 to TRBJ2-7, with 7 bases lining up with TRBD1. CDR1 is SGDLS, CDR2 YYNGEE, per germline. V trimming: 0 bases; J trimming: 0 bases; junction bases outside the gene matches: 15. The CDR3 covers 19 residues. Here the CDR3 reads CASSVVGRGQTLSSYEQYV. The CDR3, as DNA: TGTGCCAGCAGCGTAGTAGGTCGGGGACAGACCCTTAGCTCCTACGAGCAGTACGTC.

The chain recombines TRBV5-4 with TRBJ2-2; maybe TRBD1 (6 bases). Trimming pared 2 bases from V and 0 bases from J, leaving 8 bases between. The V gene's germline CDR1 is SGHNT and CDR2 YYREEE (reference sequence). The CDR3 extends over 15 amino acids. The CDR3, as DNA: TGTGCCAGCAGCTTCGACAGGACGAACACCGGGGAGCTGTTTTTT. It is translated as CASSFDRTNTGELFF.

The chain combines TRBV7-2 with TRBJ1-4; 8 bases map to TRBD1. The CDR3 spans 15 residues. The V gene's germline CDR1 is SGHTA and CDR2 FQGNSA. V trimming: 5 bases; J trimming: 8 bases; junction bases outside the gene matches: 10. The DNA of the CDR3 is TGTGCCAGCAGCCGCTCGGGGACAGGTGGGGAAAAACTGTTTTTT. Amino acid sequence: CASSRSGTGGEKLFF.

This clone was counted a few times. The chain's CDR3 is CASSPGQLPNEQFF. CDR3 nucleotides: TGTGCCAGCAGCCCGGGACAGCTACCAAATGAGCAGTTCTTC. The chain combines TRBV7-2 with TRBJ2-1, with 7 bases lining up with TRBD1. CDR3 length equals 14 residues. CDR1 and CDR2 (germline): SGHTA, FQGNSA. Losses at the gene ends were 5 bases for V and 7 bases for J; bases not matched to a gene: 8.

The V gene is TRBV7-9, the J gene TRBJ1-4; tentative D call: TRBD1 (6 bases). Germline V CDR1 and CDR2: SEHNR, FQNEAQ (reference sequence). CDR3 length: 17 residues. V lost 5 bases to trimming and J lost 5 bases, with 21 bases between them. The CDR3 loop is CASSQHRMGAPNEKLFF. The CDR3 nucleotides are TGTGCCAGCAGCCAACATCGAATGGGGGCTCCAAATGAAAAACTGTTTTTT.

The chain carries TRBV2 and TRBJ2-3, with 13 bases aligning to TRBD2. This CDR3 comprises 17 residues. With 0 bases clipped from V and 7 bases from J, the junction kept 7 bases outside the gene matches. The germline V gene encodes CDR1 SNHLY and CDR2 FYNNEI. CDR3: CASSEARSTSGGYTQYF. For the CDR3, the DNA is TGTGCCAGCAGTGAAGCGCGTTCGACTAGCGGGGGGTATACGCAGTATTTT.

The V and J genes are TRBV5-1 and TRBJ2-1, with 8 bases lining up with TRBD2. The trim removed 6 bases at V and 7 bases at J, leaving 6 bases unmatched. Per germline, CDR1 SGHRS and CDR2 YFSETQ. The CDR3 runs to 13 residues. CDR3 DNA: TGCGCCAGCACAGCGGGAGCGGGGAATGAGCAGTTCTTC. This translates into CASTAGAGNEQFF.

This chain joins TRBV20-1 and TRBJ1-1; unclear D gene. The CDR3 totals 14 residues. Trimming removed 3 bases at V and 1 base at J, with 12 bases between. Germline CDR1 is DFQATT and CDR2 is SNEGSKA (reference sequence). The CDR3 DNA reads as TGCAGTGCTAGTCTCCCCTCGTCGAACACTGAAGCTTTCTTT. This translates into CSASLPSSNTEAFF.